Presented here are 27 T cell receptor beta chains from one specimen sequenced in a study of CD8 T cells in ankylosing spondylitis. Overall study findings and caveats: Ankylosing spondylitis blood appeared to be characterized by a TCR beta motif of fewer than ten highly homologous variants.

One entry per CDR3 protein results from TCRdb running MiXCR on the 5' RACE reads. In the table there are 700,000 to 1,000,000 distinct CDR3 sequences, approximately 12% of which are singletons. For these receptors, no antigen is known. The sequenced sample consisted of blood, either unsorted or a sorted T cell fraction (not recorded which). The origin of the receptors is a male donor with ankylosing spondylitis.

Ten or more counts support this clonotype. The chain couples TRBV29-1 to TRBJ2-5, with D unresolved. This CDR3 is 12 amino acids long. Germline CDR1 and CDR2: SQVTM and ANQGSEA. Trimming removed 4 bases at V and 4 bases at J, with 10 bases between. The DNA of the CDR3 is TGCAGCGTTGTGCATGGTGGAGAGACCCAGTACTTC. The encoded protein is CSVVHGGETQYF.

This chain uses TRBV20-1 with TRBJ2-4; tentative D call: TRBD1 (6 bases). The V gene's germline CDR1 is DFQATT and CDR2 SNEGSKA (reference sequence). CDR3 length: 13 residues. V was clipped by 6 bases and J by 2 bases, with 11 bases between them. The DNA for the CDR3 is TGCAGTGCCCAGGACAGATCCAAAAACATTCAGTACTTC. Translating gives CSAQDRSKNIQYF.

The V gene is TRBV5-1, the J gene TRBJ1-1; D remains unclear. The V gene's germline CDR1 is SGHRS and CDR2 YFSETQ. CDR3 length equals 14 residues. V gave up 2 bases and J gave up 3 bases, with 11 bases separating them. The CDR3 sequence is CASSLGREDTEAFF. CDR3 bases: TGCGCCAGCAGCTTAGGTAGAGAGGACACTGAAGCTTTCTTT. Full variable domain (outside the CDR3, taken from reference TRBV5-1 and TRBJ1-1): KAGVTQTPRYLIKTRGQQVTLSCSPISGHRSVSWYQQTPGQGLQFLFEYFSETQRNKGNFPGRFSGRQFSNSRSEMNVSTLELGDSALYLCASSLGREDTEAFFGQGTRLTVV.

In this sample, this clonotype turned up a few times. The CDR3 reads CASSPVHGHTEAFF. The CDR3 DNA follows: TGTGCCAGCTCACCTGTTCACGGTCACACTGAAGCTTTCTTT. The chain links TRBV18 to TRBJ1-1; D is ambiguous. The ends were cut back, 3 bases at V and 3 bases at J, with 11 bases in the middle. The CDR3 is made up of 14 amino acids. In germline, CDR1 is KGHSH, CDR2 LQKENI.

This clonotype was seen many times. V gene TRBV18 combines with J gene TRBJ2-7; D is ambiguous. The germline V gene encodes CDR1 KGHSH and CDR2 LQKENI. Trimming removed 2 bases from V and 2 bases from J, with 10 bases in between. This CDR3 comprises 14 residues. CDR3 bases: TGTGCCAGCTCACCAAGTACACCGGCCTACGAGCAGTACTTC. Residues: CASSPSTPAYEQYF.

This clonotype occurred a few times. The chain joins TRBV19 to TRBJ1-2; D gene ambiguous. Trimming stripped 7 bases from V and 4 bases from J, with 19 bases between. CDR3 length equals 15 residues. Germline V CDR1 and CDR2: LNHDA, SQIVND (reference sequence). In DNA form, the CDR3 reads TGTGCCAGTATAGTGGCGGCAGGAACAATCTATGGCTACACCTTC. Its protein product is CASIVAAGTIYGYTF.

The CDR3 loop reads CASTAPDRGRPEAFF. The DNA for the CDR3 is TGTGCCAGCACCGCTCCGGACAGGGGGAGACCTGAAGCTTTCTTT. The V and J genes are TRBV6-2 or TRBV6-3 and TRBJ1-1, with 10 bases matching TRBD1. V lost 7 bases to trimming and J lost 6 bases; unmatched junction nucleotides: 11. Germline CDR1 and CDR2: MNHEY and SVGEGT. CDR3 length: 15 residues.

This clonotype was found many times. The rearrangement links TRBV20-1 to TRBJ1-1; weak D call: TRBD1 (5 bases). Germline V gene lookup returns CDR1 DFQATT and CDR2 SNEGSKA (reference sequence). V lost 5 bases and J lost 6, with 16 bases in between. This CDR3 region has 13 residues. DNA of the CDR3: TGCAGTGCTGGTAAGGGATGGGGGGCTGAAGCTTTCTTT. Translation: CSAGKGWGAEAFF.

J is TRBJ2-5 and V is TRBV15; the D is unclear. The CDR3 has 13 amino acids. In germline, CDR1 is LNHNV, CDR2 YYDKDF (reference sequence). V was cut by 8 bases and J by 0 bases, with 10 bases left in between. The CDR3 loop reads CATSRPNQETQYF. In DNA, the CDR3 is TGTGCCACCTCCAGGCCCAACCAAGAGACCCAGTACTTC.

This clonotype turned up a few times. The chain recombines TRBV7-9 with TRBJ1-2; D is ambiguous. V was trimmed by 2 bases and J by 8 bases, leaving 12 bases between them. CDR1 is SEHNR, CDR2 FQNEAQ, per germline (reference sequence). The CDR3 is 13 residues long. This chain's CDR3 is CASSLSLLGGYTF. CDR3 nucleotides: TGTGCCAGCAGCTTATCTCTATTGGGCGGCTACACCTTC.

The chain carries TRBV5-4 and TRBJ2-1; TRBD2 aligns across 7 bases. J was trimmed by 3 bases and V by 2 bases; bases with no gene match: 2. The CDR3 extends over 14 amino acids. CDR1 is SGHNT, CDR2 YYREEE, per germline (reference sequence). The CDR3 sequence is CASSLRDYYNEQFF. The DNA of the CDR3 is TGTGCCAGCAGCTTAAGGGACTACTACAATGAGCAGTTCTTC.

This clonotype was seen ten or more times. The chain links TRBV20-1 to TRBJ2-3; TRBD2 might be the D (5 bases). Germline CDR1 and CDR2: DFQATT and SNEGSKA (reference sequence). The germline V and J ends were trimmed by 8 bases and 6 bases, with 9 bases remaining between them. There are 10 residues in the CDR3. The CDR3 here is CSWTWDTQYF. The DNA of the CDR3 is TGCAGTTGGACTTGGGATACGCAGTATTTT.

The chain joins TRBV7-8 to TRBJ1-5; D unresolved. V lost 4 bases to trimming and J lost 2 bases, with 9 bases between them. Germline lookup yields CDR1 SGHVS and CDR2 FQNEAQ. CDR3 size: 14 residues. CDR3 sequence (DNA): TGTGCCAGCAGCTGGAAGGGCGGCAATCAGCCCCAGCATTTT. This codes for CASSWKGGNQPQHF.

This clonotype was recorded many times. This chain uses TRBV6-1 with TRBJ1-1; 10 nucleotides agree with TRBD1. V lost 2 bases and J lost 5; bases outside the gene matches: 5. This CDR3 comprises 15 residues. The germline gives CDR1 MNHNS, CDR2 SASEGT. CDR3 region: CASSERDRGKTEAFF. The CDR3 region has the DNA TGTGCCAGCAGTGAACGGGACAGGGGAAAAACTGAAGCTTTCTTT.

The CDR3 DNA reads TGTGCCAGCAGGTGGACAGCCTACGAGCAGTACTTC. This codes for CASRWTAYEQYF. The V and J genes are TRBV2 and TRBJ2-7; D might be TRBD1 (6 bases). This CDR3 has 12 amino acids. V was pared by 6 bases and J by 2 bases, with 8 bases between. Looked up from germline, CDR1 is SNHLY and CDR2 is FYNNEI.

The V gene is TRBV4-3, the J gene TRBJ1-4; tentative D call: TRBD1 (5 bases). V gave up 6 bases and J gave up 7 bases, with 15 bases separating them. Germline CDR1 LGHNA, CDR2 YSLEER. The CDR3 has 14 amino acids. The CDR3: CASSRGMDSEKLFF. The CDR3 DNA follows: TGCGCCAGCAGTCGGGGCATGGATAGTGAAAAACTGTTTTTT.

In this sample, this clonotype turned up a few times. The rearrangement joins TRBV5-1 to TRBJ1-4; no definite D call. Germline V gene sequence: CDR1 SGHRS, CDR2 YFSETQ. Trimming stripped 4 bases from V and 0 bases from J, with 10 bases between. The CDR3 totals 15 residues. The chain's CDR3 is CASSQYTATNEKLFF. Here the CDR3 DNA reads TGCGCCAGCAGCCAATACACCGCAACTAATGAAAAACTGTTTTTT.

The chain is built from TRBV7-2 and TRBJ2-1, with TRBD2 matching 8 bases. Germline CDR1 SGHTA, CDR2 FQGNSA. The V segment lost 2 bases and the J segment 6 bases; nucleotides outside the gene matches: 6. The CDR3 spans 15 residues. The CDR3 nucleotides read TGTGCCAGCAGCTTACGGATCGGGAGGGCCAATGAGCAGTTCTTC. Encoded protein: CASSLRIGRANEQFF.

This clonotype has ten or more counts. The gene calls are TRBV20-1 and TRBJ2-1, with 15 bases that match TRBD2. After removal of 5 bases from V and 2 bases from J, the junction contained 1 base not matched to a gene. Germline CDR1 is DFQATT and CDR2 is SNEGSKA (reference sequence). The CDR3 is 15 amino acids. The CDR3 spells CSAWTSGRAYNEQFF. The CDR3 coding sequence is TGCAGTGCTTGGACTAGCGGGAGGGCCTACAATGAGCAGTTCTTC.

There are a few counts of this clonotype. The chain joins TRBV5-1 to TRBJ2-5, with D perhaps matching TRBD1 (5 bases). The V end was cut by 2 bases, the J end by 1 base, with 9 bases between. Germline V lookup: CDR1 SGHRS, CDR2 YFSETQ. CDR3 length equals 14 residues. The CDR3 here is CASSLPTAQETQYF. The CDR3 coding sequence is TGCGCCAGCAGCTTACCGACAGCCCAAGAGACCCAGTACTTC.

The V gene is TRBV4-3, the J gene TRBJ1-4; D not resolved. The V end lost 5 bases, the J end lost 3 bases, and 13 bases lay between the germline ends. From germline, CDR1 is LGHNA and CDR2 YSLEER. CDR3 length: 15 residues. The DNA for the CDR3 is TGCGCCAGCAGCAGTAGTCGGAGGGCTAATGAAAAACTGTTTTTT. It specifies CASSSSRRANEKLFF.

In its sample, this clonotype was seen many times. CDR3 sequence reads: CSVGGGVENTGELFF. The CDR3 region has the DNA TGCAGCGTTGGGGGGGGAGTAGAAAACACCGGGGAGCTGTTTTTT. The rearrangement uses TRBV29-1 and TRBJ2-2; 7 nucleotides line up with TRBD2. V dropped 4 bases and J dropped 2; count of bases not matched to a gene: 7. This CDR3 comprises 15 residues. In germline, CDR1 is SQVTM, CDR2 ANQGSEA.

This clonotype was picked up a small number of times. The V and J genes are TRBV6-2 or TRBV6-3 and TRBJ2-5, with 10 bases matching TRBD1. CDR3 length: 17 residues. The V gene end was trimmed by 4 bases and the J gene end by 5 bases; junction bases not matched to a gene: 13. From germline, CDR1 is MNHEY and CDR2 SVGEGT. The CDR3 DNA is TGTGCCAGCAGTTCCTGGTGGGGGACAGGGGTTATGGAGACCCAGTACTTC. Protein product: CASSSWWGTGVMETQYF.

In this sample, this clonotype turned up many times. V is TRBV15 and J is TRBJ2-7; D unclear. This CDR3 has 14 residues. V was clipped by 0 bases and J by 6 bases, with 12 bases between them. Looked up from germline, CDR1 is LNHNV and CDR2 is YYDKDF (reference sequence). This chain's CDR3 is CATSRDLRSAEQYF. As DNA, the CDR3 is TGTGCCACCAGCAGAGATTTACGGTCGGCCGAGCAGTACTTC.

The chain links TRBV12-3 or TRBV12-4 to TRBJ2-2; a weak D match, TRBD1 (6 bases). This CDR3 comprises 15 residues. V shed 7 bases and J shed 3 bases, with 15 bases lying between them. Here the CDR3 reads CASTMTQGDTGELFF. The CDR3 nucleotides are TGTGCCAGCACCATGACACAGGGAGACACCGGGGAGCTGTTTTTT.

V usage is TRBV6-1 and J usage is TRBJ1-1; perhaps TRBD1 as D (6 bases). From germline, CDR1 is MNHNS and CDR2 SASEGT. The CDR3 totals 14 residues. V lost 6 bases, J lost 8 bases, and 19 bases lay in between. The CDR3 coding sequence is TGTGCCAGCAGCCAGGGGCTGAAGTCTCGAGAAGCTTTCTTT. Translation gives CASSQGLKSREAFF.

The chain combines TRBV9 with TRBJ2-1, with D hard to call. CDR1 and CDR2 from the germline V gene are SGDLS and YYNGEE. Trimming left V 1 base short and J 5 bases short, with 10 bases between. CDR3 length: 14 amino acids. The CDR3 region is CASSVMGWHNEQFF. The CDR3, as DNA: TGTGCCAGCAGCGTAATGGGGTGGCACAATGAGCAGTTCTTC.